This TCR beta chain is from a study of cytotoxic CD8 clonotypes in ibrutinib-treated CLL. As for the study in general: Response specimens were obtained following a median treatment duration of approximately 13 months, with a range of 6 to 36.

The study's findings and limits: Clonality rose at ibrutinib response and fell back toward baseline at progression.

This CDR3 is 21 amino acids long. Notes on this clone: The antigen is not known.

Generated by immunoSEQ multiplex PCR, the TCRdb table keeps only in-frame clones and is missing some. The repertoire consists of about 8,600 clones, with 60% to 80% occurring once and the leading ten covering more than 35%. Library input was about 1.8 micrograms of DNA from cryopreserved PBMCs. The rearrangement uses TRBV21-1 and TRBJ1-1; the listed D gene, TRBD1, was not tested against the DNA. TRBV21-1 is shown as a pseudogene. This TCR came from a human donor with chronic lymphocytic leukemia. Sample: PBMCs, taken before ibrutinib treatment. The CDR3 DNA sequence: TGTGCCAGCAGCAGCCGGGACAGGGGGCAAAACTCCTTTCGCGGGAACACTGAAGCTTTCTTT. Translating gives CASSSRDRGQNSFRGNTEAFF.